These 6 T cell receptor beta chains were all obtained from the same sample, sequenced in a study of early T cells in non-severe SARS-CoV-2 infection. TCRdb reprocessed the 5' RACE reads via MiXCR and lists one record per CDR3 protein. This sample has tens of thousands of distinct CDR3 sequences, with about 8% found just once. The sample consisted of whole blood. The receptor set was obtained from an adult who was a healthcare worker with PCR-confirmed SARS-CoV-2 infection or an uninfected control (not recorded which).

This clonotype was found a few times. The chain joins TRBV27 to TRBJ1-2, with a tentative D call TRBD1 (6 bases). The CDR3 is 13 residues long. Trimming stripped 3 bases from V and 3 bases from J, with 8 bases between. The germline V gene has CDR1 MNHEY and CDR2 SMNVEV (reference sequence). CDR3 nucleotide sequence: TGTGCCAGCAGTTTCGCAGGGGACTATGGCTACACCTTC. It encodes CASSFAGDYGYTF.

V gene TRBV20-1 combines with J gene TRBJ2-7; 8 nucleotides line up with TRBD1. The CDR3 is 13 residues long. The trim removed 5 bases at V and 2 bases at J, leaving 5 bases unmatched. CDR1 and CDR2 (germline): DFQATT, SNEGSKA (reference sequence). CDR3 loop: CSARGQAPYEQYF. In DNA, the CDR3 is TGCAGTGCTCGGGGACAGGCTCCCTACGAGCAGTACTTC.

This clonotype was recorded a few times. V is TRBV28 and J is TRBJ1-1; D not resolved. This CDR3 has 14 amino acids. Trimming stripped 4 bases from V and 2 bases from J, with 11 bases between. The germline V gene has CDR1 MDHEN and CDR2 SYDVKM. CDR3 DNA sequence: TGTGCCAGCAGTTGGGGTCGGGGTAACACTGAAGCTTTCTTT. Its protein product is CASSWGRGNTEAFF.

This clonotype was found a few times. The rearrangement uses TRBV28 and TRBJ2-7; D may match TRBD1 or TRBD2 (7 bases each). V lost 6 bases to trimming and J lost 1 base, with 16 bases between them. This CDR3 comprises 15 residues. Germline V gene lookup returns CDR1 MDHEN and CDR2 SYDVKM. The CDR3 protein is CASRSAGGGSYEQYF. CDR3 nucleotide sequence: TGTGCCAGCAGGTCCGCAGGGGGGGGTTCCTACGAGCAGTACTTC.

This clonotype has ten or more counts. This chain joins TRBV5-5 and TRBJ1-1; TRBD1 matches 7 bases. The CDR3 length is 14 residues. Germline lookup yields CDR1 SGHKS and CDR2 YYEKEE (reference sequence). V dropped 4 bases and J dropped 5; count of bases not matched to a gene: 8. The CDR3 DNA reads as TGTGCCAGCAGCGCACTAGACAGGGATACTGAAGCTTTCTTT. Protein product: CASSALDRDTEAFF.

Many counts were recorded for this clonotype. V gene TRBV7-6 combines with J gene TRBJ2-3, with a weak D call TRBD1 (5 bases). The V and J ends lost 5 bases and 5 bases respectively, with 14 bases between them. This CDR3 spans 14 amino acids. CDR1 SGHVS and CDR2 FNYEAQ come from the germline V gene. The CDR3 sequence is CASSVNLQGDTQYF. CDR3 DNA: TGTGCCAGCAGCGTAAACCTCCAGGGAGATACGCAGTATTTT.